These T cell receptor beta chains were read from a single sample in a study of patients and donors after allogeneic stem cell transplantation. Each CDR3 protein is one row after TCRdb ran MiXCR on the RT-PCR reads. Of about a million distinct CDR3 sequences in the sample, roughly 18% are singletons; the top ten hold roughly 6%. Specimen: blood, either unsorted or a sorted T cell fraction (not recorded which). These receptors were collected from a human donor who was either an allogeneic HSCT recipient or a stem cell or donor lymphocyte infusion donor (not recorded which). It is not recorded whose cells these are; they may come from a transplant donor. Each CDR3 is given with its conserved first and last residue. D genes are given only for firm matches. Clone size is shown for a subset of rows, as once, few, many or a class of expanded clone.

V gene,clone size,J gene,D gene,CDR3 DNA,CDR3 protein
TRBV9,few,TRBJ2-1,TRBD2,TGTGCCAGCAGCGTAGTCGGGGGGGGCTCCTACAATGAGCAGTTCTTC,CASSVVGGGSYNEQFF
TRBV12-3/TRBV12-4,.,TRBJ2-3,TRBD2,TGTGCCAGCAGCCCTACCGCTAGCGGGAGGGGCGATACGCAGTATTTT,CASSPTASGRGDTQYF
TRBV27,few,TRBJ2-7,TRBD1,TGTGCCAGCAGCCAGACAGGGGGCTCCTACGAGCAGTACTTC,CASSQTGGSYEQYF
TRBV24-1,few,TRBJ2-5,TRBD1,TGTGCCACCAGTGAAGGGGGCATGAGCCAAGAGACCCAGTACTTC,CATSEGGMSQETQYF
TRBV12-3/TRBV12-4,few,TRBJ1-5,TRBD1,TGTGCCAGCAGTCCAAGGACAGGGGCGGGCAATCAGCCCCAGCATTTT,CASSPRTGAGNQPQHF
TRBV20-1,few,TRBJ2-5,TRBD2,TGCAGTGCTGAGTATAGCGGGGGCAAAGAGACCCAGTACTTC,CSAEYSGGKETQYF
TRBV20-1,few,TRBJ2-5,.,TGCAGTGCTATACTGGGTCCAGGGGTCGAGACCCAGTACTTC,CSAILGPGVETQYF
TRBV7-3,once,TRBJ2-3,.,TGTGCCAGCAGCTTAATCGTGGAAGATACGCAGTATTTT,CASSLIVEDTQYF
TRBV12-5,.,TRBJ1-1,.,TGTGCTAGTGGTTTCCTCGCTGGGGGGGTGAACACTGAAGCTTTCTTT,CASGFLAGGVNTEAFF
TRBV29-1,.,TRBJ1-2,.,TGCAGCGTTGGCAGGGTAAACTATGGCTACACCTTC,CSVGRVNYGYTF
TRBV19,once,TRBJ1-2,TRBD1,TGTGCCAGTAGTATAGAGTCCGGGACAGGAAACTATGGCTACACCTTC,CASSIESGTGNYGYTF
TRBV6-2/TRBV6-3,.,TRBJ2-1,.,TGTGCCAGCAAGTTAGGGGGGGGGGCATTCCACAATGAGCAGTTCTTC,CASKLGGGAFHNEQFF
TRBV20-1,few,TRBJ1-1,.,TGCAGTGCTAGAGCGGCATCGGGGCGGACTGAAGCTTTCTTT,CSARAASGRTEAFF
TRBV6-1,.,TRBJ1-1,.,TGTGCCAGCAGTGAGGACACTTACAGGGAGGGGAATGCTGAAGCTTTCTTT,CASSEDTYREGNAEAFF
TRBV25-1,few,TRBJ1-5,.,TGTGCCAGCAGTGAATCCGACAAGTACCAGCCCCAGCATTTT,CASSESDKYQPQHF
TRBV4-3,many,TRBJ1-2,.,TGCGCCAGCAGCCAAGACGGGGGACGGAGCGGCTACACCTTC,CASSQDGGRSGYTF
TRBV6-5,few,TRBJ1-5,.,TGTGCCAGCAGTTACTCACAGGGCTTCAATCAGCCCCAGCATTTT,CASSYSQGFNQPQHF
TRBV5-1,.,TRBJ2-7,TRBD2,TGCGCCAGCAGTTGGACTAGTCCTCCCTACGAGCAGTACTTC,CASSWTSPPYEQYF
TRBV7-8,.,TRBJ2-1,TRBD1,TGTGCCAGCAGCTTACCCAAACCGGGACAGGGTTACAATGAGCAGTTCTTC,CASSLPKPGQGYNEQFF
TRBV12-3/TRBV12-4,few,TRBJ2-3,TRBD2,TGTGCCAGCGGATGGGGGGGTACCACAGATACGCAGTATTTT,CASGWGGTTDTQYF
TRBV27,.,TRBJ2-2,.,TGTGCCAGCAGTTTAGGGCGTAGCACCGGGGAGCTGTTTTTT,CASSLGRSTGELFF
TRBV12-3/TRBV12-4,few,TRBJ1-3,.,TGTGCCAGCAGTTTTCGGACGGTTAGCTCTGGAAACACCATATATTTT,CASSFRTVSSGNTIYF
TRBV7-9,.,TRBJ2-7,TRBD1,TGTGCCATCATACCCGGGACAGGGATCCACGAGCAGTACTTC,CAIIPGTGIHEQYF
TRBV12-3/TRBV12-4,.,TRBJ1-1,.,TGTGCCAGCAGTTCGTGGACAGTCGGGGAGTTTGAAGCTTTCTTT,CASSSWTVGEFEAFF
TRBV30,.,TRBJ1-2,.,TGTGCCTGGAGTGTACGGAACAGGGTTGGTGGCTACACCTTC,CAWSVRNRVGGYTF
TRBV20-1,few,TRBJ2-7,TRBD2,TGCAGTGCAAATCCCGGGACTAACTACGAGCAGTACTTC,CSANPGTNYEQYF
TRBV9,many,TRBJ2-7,TRBD2,TGTGCCAGCAGCGTAGACCCTAGCGGGGCCTATCCCTACGAGCAGTACTTC,CASSVDPSGAYPYEQYF
TRBV6-5,few,TRBJ2-7,.,TGTGCCAGCAGTTACGGTGACTCGAGCTCCTACGAGCAGTACTTC,CASSYGDSSSYEQYF
TRBV18,few,TRBJ2-7,.,TGTGCCAGCTCCATAAAGAGCTCCTACGAGCAGTACTTC,CASSIKSSYEQYF
TRBV6-5,.,TRBJ1-1,.,TGTGCCAGCAGTTACGGAGTGTTAGGGGATGAAGCTTTCTTT,CASSYGVLGDEAFF
TRBV10-3,few,TRBJ1-2,.,TGTGCCATCAGTGAGTCGCGGACCTTCTCAGTTGGTGGCTACACCTTC,CAISESRTFSVGGYTF
TRBV20-1,few,TRBJ1-4,.,TGCAGTGCTAGCGGGGACCAACGTGAAAAACTGTTTTTT,CSASGDQREKLFF
TRBV6-2/TRBV6-3,few,TRBJ2-2,TRBD1,TGTGCCAGCAGTTGGGGAACAGGGGCAGGGACCGGGGAGCTGTTTTTT,CASSWGTGAGTGELFF
TRBV5-6,.,TRBJ2-5,.,TGTGCCAGCAAACCCTATGGCCGGGGGGCGAAAGAGACCCAGTACTTC,CASKPYGRGAKETQYF
TRBV12-3/TRBV12-4,few,TRBJ2-4,.,TGTGCCAGCAGTTTCGGGTCAGTTCGTCAGTACTTC,CASSFGSVRQYF
TRBV6-5,few,TRBJ2-7,.,TGTGCCAGCAGTTACTCCTGGCTCGGCGAGCAGTACTTC,CASSYSWLGEQYF
TRBV12-3/TRBV12-4,few,TRBJ2-7,TRBD2,TGTGCCAGCAGTTTATGGCCTAGCGGGACCGAGCAGTACTTC,CASSLWPSGTEQYF
TRBV4-3,.,TRBJ2-2,TRBD2,TGCGCCAGCAGCCAAGAAGGAGCGGCGGGGGGCCGCACCGGGGAGCTGTTTTTT,CASSQEGAAGGRTGELFF
TRBV10-3,.,TRBJ1-5,.,TGTGCCACCCGGGGAGGGCCGATAAGATATAGCAATCAGCCCCAGCATTTT,CATRGGPIRYSNQPQHF
TRBV30,.,TRBJ2-7,.,TGTGCCTGGAGTGTACCGTTGAGGTTCCAGTACTTC,CAWSVPLRFQYF
TRBV20-1,few,TRBJ2-3,.,TGCAGTGCGGAACTTACAGGGATAGATACGCAGTATTTT,CSAELTGIDTQYF
TRBV15,.,TRBJ2-7,TRBD2,TGTGCCACCAGCCCAACCGGGACTAGTAGTGACGAGCAGTACTTC,CATSPTGTSSDEQYF
TRBV20-1,few,TRBJ2-5,.,TGCAGTGCCTTGGCGGGGCGGGAGACCCAGTACTTC,CSALAGRETQYF
TRBV27,few,TRBJ2-7,TRBD1,TGTGCCAGCAGTTTAACTGGGACAGGGGGTTTCTACGAGCAGTACTTC,CASSLTGTGGFYEQYF
TRBV11-2,.,TRBJ1-2,.,TGTGCCAGCAGCTCCGGACAGCGAGATTACTATGGCTACACCTTC,CASSSGQRDYYGYTF
TRBV14,.,TRBJ2-5,TRBD2,TGTGCCAGCAGCCAAGATCGTACTAGCGGGAGGGTAGAGACCCAGTACTTC,CASSQDRTSGRVETQYF
TRBV5-4,.,TRBJ2-2,TRBD2,TGTGCCAGCAGCGCGGGACTAGCGGGGGGCCTTAACACCGGGGAGCTGTTTTTT,CASSAGLAGGLNTGELFF
TRBV25-1,.,TRBJ2-1,.,TGTGCCAGCAGTGAATATCGCAGGGGGGACTACAATGAGCAGTTCTTC,CASSEYRRGDYNEQFF
TRBV2,few,TRBJ2-7,.,TGTGCCAGCAGCAAGGGATACGCCTACGAGCAGTACTTC,CASSKGYAYEQYF
TRBV12-3/TRBV12-4,few,TRBJ2-7,.,TGTGCCAGCAGCACCGGGACAAGAGGGGACGAGCAGTACTTC,CASSTGTRGDEQYF
TRBV30,.,TRBJ1-1,TRBD1,TGTGCCTGGAGTGTCAGGGGGCTCTTGAAAGGGATGAACACTGAAGCTTTCTTT,CAWSVRGLLKGMNTEAFF
TRBV5-5,.,TRBJ2-5,TRBD2,TGTGCCAGCAGCAAGAACCCTGGACTAGGGGAGACCCAGTACTTC,CASSKNPGLGETQYF
TRBV20-1,few,TRBJ1-5,.,TGCAGTGCTAGAGAACAGTACAATCAGCCCCAGCATTTT,CSAREQYNQPQHF
TRBV20-1,many,TRBJ2-7,.,TGCAGTGCTGGCACATGGGGATCCTACGAGCAGTACTTC,CSAGTWGSYEQYF
TRBV27,.,TRBJ2-1,TRBD1,TGTGCCAGCAGTTTACCTGACAGGGAAAATGAGCAGTTCTTC,CASSLPDRENEQFF
TRBV9,.,TRBJ2-7,TRBD2,TGTGCCAGCAGCGTAGCGGGGGCGGGAGGCAACTACGAGCAGTACTTC,CASSVAGAGGNYEQYF
TRBV7-2,.,TRBJ2-5,.,TGTGCCAGCAATCTCGAAAGCGGCCAAGAGACCCAGTACTTC,CASNLESGQETQYF